A selection of T cell receptor beta chains follows, all from one sample in a study of CD8+ T cells in alopecia areata. Profiled with immunoSEQ multiplex PCR; TCRdb holds only in-frame clones, not every one. The table has some 99,000 clones, approximately 66% seen once. The sequenced sample was CD8+ T cells sorted from blood, obtained at week 4, from a patient treated with tofacitinib. The source is a human donor with alopecia areata. Each CDR3 is given with its conserved first and last residue. The order of the fields is V gene, J gene, clone size, D gene, CDR3 protein, CDR3 DNA. A D gene is named only where the DNA matches it firmly. Size tells how often a clone was seen (once, few, many) or the class of an expanded clone, and some rows leave it out.

v_call: TRBV9
j_call: TRBJ2-5
clone_size: few
d_call: TRBD2
cdr3_aa: CASSPSFGRGETQYF
cdr3_nt: TGTGCCAGCAGCCCCTCATTCGGGAGGGGGGAGACCCAGTACTTC

v_call: TRBV10-3
j_call: TRBJ1-3
clone_size: NA
d_call: TRBD1
cdr3_aa: CAISGDRGYGNTIYF
cdr3_nt: TGTGCCATCAGCGGGGACAGGGGATATGGAAACACCATATATTTT

v_call: TRBV4-1
j_call: TRBJ1-1
clone_size: NA
d_call: TRBD1
cdr3_aa: CASSQLNRGVLNTEAFF
cdr3_nt: TGCGCCAGCAGCCAGCTAAACAGGGGGGTTCTGAACACTGAAGCTTTCTTT

v_call: TRBV4-1
j_call: TRBJ1-5
clone_size: NA
d_call: NA
cdr3_aa: CASSQGGQPQHF
cdr3_nt: TGCGCCAGCAGCCAGGGAGGTCAGCCCCAGCATTTT

v_call: TRBV25-1
j_call: TRBJ2-7
clone_size: NA
d_call: TRBD1
cdr3_aa: CASTRTGKYEQYF
cdr3_nt: TGTGCCAGCACAAGGACAGGGAAATACGAGCAGTACTTC

v_call: TRBV29-1
j_call: TRBJ2-7
clone_size: NA
d_call: NA
cdr3_aa: CSALASEQYF
cdr3_nt: TGCAGCGCCCTAGCCTCCGAGCAGTACTTC

v_call: TRBV2
j_call: TRBJ2-3
clone_size: NA
d_call: TRBD2
cdr3_aa: CASSEGAGVTDTQYF
cdr3_nt: TGTGCCAGCAGTGAGGGAGCGGGAGTTACAGATACGCAGTATTTT

v_call: TRBV6-5
j_call: TRBJ2-6
clone_size: few
d_call: NA
cdr3_aa: CASSYEGSGANVLTF
cdr3_nt: TGTGCCAGCAGTTACGAGGGCTCTGGGGCCAACGTCCTGACTTTC

v_call: TRBV4-1
j_call: TRBJ1-4
clone_size: NA
d_call: NA
cdr3_aa: CASSPVDGGIEKLFF
cdr3_nt: TGCGCCAGCAGCCCCGTTGACGGGGGAATTGAAAAACTGTTTTTT

v_call: TRBV6-5
j_call: TRBJ2-7
clone_size: NA
d_call: NA
cdr3_aa: CASSIHREYEQYF
cdr3_nt: TGTGCCAGCAGTATTCACAGGGAGTACGAGCAGTACTTC

v_call: TRBV29-1
j_call: TRBJ2-7
clone_size: few
d_call: NA
cdr3_aa: CSVVAERNYEQYF
cdr3_nt: TGCAGCGTTGTAGCAGAGCGTAACTACGAGCAGTACTTC

v_call: TRBV6-1
j_call: TRBJ2-1
clone_size: NA
d_call: TRBD2
cdr3_aa: CASSEWASGADEQFF
cdr3_nt: TGTGCCAGCAGTGAATGGGCTAGCGGGGCGGATGAGCAGTTCTTC

v_call: TRBV2
j_call: TRBJ2-5
clone_size: NA
d_call: TRBD2
cdr3_aa: CASGTDLAGVGETQYF
cdr3_nt: TGTGCCAGCGGTACTGACCTAGCGGGAGTAGGGGAGACCCAGTACTTC

v_call: TRBV28
j_call: TRBJ2-7
clone_size: NA
d_call: TRBD1
cdr3_aa: CASSLPRDSPSSYEQYF
cdr3_nt: TGTGCCAGCAGTTTACCCAGGGACAGCCCGAGCTCCTACGAGCAGTACTTC

v_call: TRBV6-5
j_call: TRBJ1-6
clone_size: NA
d_call: TRBD1
cdr3_aa: CASSTSGTANSPLHF
cdr3_nt: TGTGCCAGCAGTACGTCCGGGACAGCAAATTCACCCCTCCACTTT

v_call: TRBV5-6
j_call: TRBJ1-2
clone_size: NA
d_call: NA
cdr3_aa: CASSSEGYYGYTF
cdr3_nt: TGTGCCAGCAGCTCGGAGGGTTACTATGGCTACACCTTC

v_call: TRBV4-1
j_call: TRBJ2-7
clone_size: NA
d_call: NA
cdr3_aa: CASSQAGTGYEQYF
cdr3_nt: TGCGCCAGCAGCCAAGCCGGGACGGGATACGAGCAGTACTTC

v_call: TRBV5-1
j_call: TRBJ2-7
clone_size: NA
d_call: TRBD2
cdr3_aa: CASSSGTYYEQYF
cdr3_nt: TGCGCCAGCAGCAGCGGGACTTACTACGAGCAGTACTTC

v_call: TRBV7-6
j_call: TRBJ1-2
clone_size: few
d_call: NA
cdr3_aa: CASSRDPQVSGYTF
cdr3_nt: TGTGCCAGCAGCCGGGACCCCCAGGTCTCTGGCTACACCTTC

v_call: TRBV7-9
j_call: TRBJ2-2
clone_size: few
d_call: NA
cdr3_aa: CASSLSTGELFF
cdr3_nt: TGTGCCAGCAGCTTATCGACCGGGGAGCTGTTTTTT

v_call: TRBV7-2
j_call: TRBJ2-5
clone_size: NA
d_call: NA
cdr3_aa: CASEGETQYF
cdr3_nt: TGTGCCAGCGAAGGAGAGACCCAGTACTTC

v_call: TRBV29-1
j_call: TRBJ1-1
clone_size: NA
d_call: TRBD1
cdr3_aa: CSVPVAQGVVGTEAFF
cdr3_nt: TGCAGCGTACCCGTCGCCCAGGGGGTTGTAGGCACTGAAGCTTTCTTT

v_call: TRBV15
j_call: TRBJ1-2
clone_size: NA
d_call: NA
cdr3_aa: CATSGSSNYGYTF
cdr3_nt: TGTGCCACCAGCGGAAGTTCAAACTATGGCTACACCTTC

v_call: TRBV5-7
j_call: TRBJ1-1
clone_size: NA
d_call: NA
cdr3_aa: CASSFQTRTDSTHTEAFF
cdr3_nt: TGTGCCAGCAGCTTTCAAACCCGAACCGACAGTACGCACACTGAAGCTTTCTTT

v_call: TRBV27
j_call: TRBJ2-6
clone_size: NA
d_call: NA
cdr3_aa: CASSFPGANVLTF
cdr3_nt: TGTGCCAGCAGTTTCCCCGGGGCCAACGTCCTGACTTTC

v_call: TRBV4-1
j_call: TRBJ1-1
clone_size: NA
d_call: NA
cdr3_aa: CASSQVFTTNTEAFF
cdr3_nt: TGCGCCAGCAGCCAAGTTTTTACCACGAACACTGAAGCTTTCTTT

v_call: TRBV11-1
j_call: TRBJ2-1
clone_size: NA
d_call: TRBD2
cdr3_aa: CASSPSGGSSYNEQFF
cdr3_nt: TGTGCCAGCAGCCCTAGCGGGGGGAGCTCCTACAATGAGCAGTTCTTC

v_call: TRBV5-6
j_call: TRBJ2-7
clone_size: NA
d_call: NA
cdr3_aa: CASSPDSSSYEQYF
cdr3_nt: TGTGCCAGCAGTCCGGACAGTAGCTCCTACGAGCAGTACTTC

v_call: TRBV5-6
j_call: TRBJ2-7
clone_size: NA
d_call: NA
cdr3_aa: CASSLGSMELEQYF
cdr3_nt: TGTGCCAGCAGCTTGGGGTCCATGGAACTAGAGCAGTACTTC

v_call: TRBV5-1
j_call: TRBJ2-5
clone_size: NA
d_call: NA
cdr3_aa: CASSLDYGETQYF
cdr3_nt: TGCGCCAGCAGCTTGGACTATGGAGAGACCCAGTACTTC

v_call: TRBV19
j_call: TRBJ1-1
clone_size: NA
d_call: NA
cdr3_aa: CASSLYSGDRTEAFF
cdr3_nt: TGTGCCAGTAGTCTCTATTCAGGGGATCGCACTGAAGCTTTCTTT

v_call: TRBV7-3
j_call: TRBJ1-5
clone_size: once
d_call: TRBD1
cdr3_aa: CASSATGGDQPQHF
cdr3_nt: TGTGCCAGCAGCGCGACAGGGGGTGATCAGCCCCAGCATTTT

v_call: TRBV25-1
j_call: TRBJ2-5
clone_size: NA
d_call: NA
cdr3_aa: CASSESVLAYQETQYF
cdr3_nt: TGTGCCAGCAGTGAATCCGTTCTAGCGTACCAAGAGACCCAGTACTTC

v_call: TRBV5-6
j_call: TRBJ2-1
clone_size: NA
d_call: TRBD2
cdr3_aa: CASSFLASGIDNEQFF
cdr3_nt: TGTGCCAGCAGCTTTCTGGCTAGCGGGATCGACAATGAGCAGTTCTTC

v_call: TRBV29-1
j_call: TRBJ1-1
clone_size: NA
d_call: NA
cdr3_aa: CSVVRTEAFF
cdr3_nt: TGCAGCGTTGTTCGAACTGAAGCTTTCTTT

v_call: TRBV5-4
j_call: TRBJ1-6
clone_size: NA
d_call: TRBD1
cdr3_aa: CASLQGDSPLHF
cdr3_nt: TGTGCCAGCCTACAGGGGGATTCACCCCTCCACTTT

v_call: TRBV6-5
j_call: TRBJ2-1
clone_size: NA
d_call: TRBD1
cdr3_aa: CASSLSGTGHNEQFF
cdr3_nt: TGTGCCAGCAGTTTATCCGGGACAGGCCACAATGAGCAGTTCTTC

v_call: TRBV13
j_call: TRBJ2-7
clone_size: few
d_call: NA
cdr3_aa: CASSLEGARYEQYF
cdr3_nt: TGTGCCAGCAGCTTAGAGGGAGCGAGGTACGAGCAGTACTTC

v_call: TRBV6-5
j_call: TRBJ2-1
clone_size: NA
d_call: NA
cdr3_aa: CASSYDRRTTYNEQFF
cdr3_nt: TGTGCCAGCAGTTACGACAGACGCACGACCTACAATGAGCAGTTCTTC